This T cell receptor (beta chain) comes out of a study of radiation and T cells in renal cell carcinoma. Across the study: Nephrectomy followed 15 Gy stereotactic body radiation by 4 weeks.

Time point reported: blood 2 weeks post-SBRT. The treatment: 15 Gy SBRT to primary tumor, nephrectomy 4 weeks later. Blood was sampled at baseline, 2 weeks and 4 weeks after SBRT. The patient's renal cell carcinoma had clear cell pathology. Study-wide results and caveats: From baseline, blood top tumor clonotypes peaked at 2 weeks post-radiation.

Trimming shortened V by 4 bases and J by 7 bases, and 20 bases separated the two germline ends. This CDR3 is 16 amino acids long. CDR1 and CDR2 (germline): LGHNA, YNFKEQ. In the case of this clone: Its antigen is undetermined.

Sequenced by immunoSEQ multiplex PCR; TCRdb stores in-frame clones only, minus some. This table has roughly 150,000 clones, about nine tenths appearing once. This chain connects TRBV4-2 to TRBJ2-1; a weak D match, TRBD1 (6 bases). The sample consisted of blood, taken from a patient whose treatment included radiotherapy and nephrectomy. The origin of this receptor is a woman in her fifties or sixties with renal cell carcinoma. The DNA of the CDR3 is TGTGCCAGCAGCCCTCGTGGGGGCCCTATGGAGAATGAGCAGTTCTTC. Translation gives CASSPRGGPMENEQFF.